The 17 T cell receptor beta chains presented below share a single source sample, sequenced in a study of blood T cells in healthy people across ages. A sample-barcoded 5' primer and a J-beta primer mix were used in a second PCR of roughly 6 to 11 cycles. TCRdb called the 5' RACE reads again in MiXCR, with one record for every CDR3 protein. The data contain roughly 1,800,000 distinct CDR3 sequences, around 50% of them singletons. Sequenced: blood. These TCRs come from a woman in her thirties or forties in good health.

CDR3 in DNA: TGTGCCAGCGTCATCCAGGGGGTTGGGGAGCAGTACTTC. It yields the protein CASVIQGVGEQYF. The J gene is TRBJ2-5, the V gene TRBV28; 7 bases are a match to TRBD1. From germline, CDR1 is MDHEN and CDR2 SYDVKM. The CDR3 runs to 13 residues. Losses at the gene ends were 8 bases for V and 11 bases for J; bases not matched to a gene: 14.

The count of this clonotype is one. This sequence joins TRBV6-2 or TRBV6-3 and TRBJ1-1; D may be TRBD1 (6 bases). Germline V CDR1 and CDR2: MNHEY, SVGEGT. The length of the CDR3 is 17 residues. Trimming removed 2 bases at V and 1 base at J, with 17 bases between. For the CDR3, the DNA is TGTGCCAGCAGTTACCCGGAGGGGGACAACCGGAACACTGAAGCTTTCTTT. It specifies CASSYPEGDNRNTEAFF.

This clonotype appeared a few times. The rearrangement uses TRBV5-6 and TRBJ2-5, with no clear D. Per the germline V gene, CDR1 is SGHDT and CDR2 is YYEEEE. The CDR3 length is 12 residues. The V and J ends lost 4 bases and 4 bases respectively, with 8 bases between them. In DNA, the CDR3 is TGTGCCAGCAGCGGGATAGGAGAGACCCAGTACTTC. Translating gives CASSGIGETQYF.

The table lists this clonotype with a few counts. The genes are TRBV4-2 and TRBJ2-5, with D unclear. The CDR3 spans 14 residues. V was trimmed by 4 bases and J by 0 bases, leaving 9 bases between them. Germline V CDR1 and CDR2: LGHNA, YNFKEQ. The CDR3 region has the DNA TGTGCCAGCAGCCCAGTTATCTACCAAGAGACCCAGTACTTC. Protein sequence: CASSPVIYQETQYF.

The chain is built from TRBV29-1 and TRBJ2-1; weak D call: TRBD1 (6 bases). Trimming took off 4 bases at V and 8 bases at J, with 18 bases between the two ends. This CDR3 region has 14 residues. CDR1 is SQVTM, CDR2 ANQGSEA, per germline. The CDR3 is CSVAARRGKDEQFF. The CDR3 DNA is TGCAGCGTTGCGGCGCGCAGGGGCAAGGATGAGCAGTTCTTC.

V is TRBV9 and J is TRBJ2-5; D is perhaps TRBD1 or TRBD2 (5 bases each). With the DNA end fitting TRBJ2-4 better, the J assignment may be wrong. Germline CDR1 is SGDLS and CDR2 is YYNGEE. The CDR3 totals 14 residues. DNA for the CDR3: TGTGCCAGCAGCGTAGGAGGGGTAGGGAACATTCAGTACTTC. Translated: CASSVGGVGNIQYF.

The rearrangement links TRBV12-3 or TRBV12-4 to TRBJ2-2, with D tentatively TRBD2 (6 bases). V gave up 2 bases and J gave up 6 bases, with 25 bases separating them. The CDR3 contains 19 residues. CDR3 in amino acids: CASSLRGWGGMGDPGELFF. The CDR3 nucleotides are TGTGCCAGCAGTTTAAGGGGCTGGGGCGGGATGGGAGACCCCGGGGAGCTGTTTTTT.

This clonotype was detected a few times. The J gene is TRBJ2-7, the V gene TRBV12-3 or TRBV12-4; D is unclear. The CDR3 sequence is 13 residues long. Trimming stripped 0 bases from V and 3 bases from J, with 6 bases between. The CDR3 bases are TGTGCCAGCAGTTTAGCGAACGTCTACGAGCAGTACTTC. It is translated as CASSLANVYEQYF.

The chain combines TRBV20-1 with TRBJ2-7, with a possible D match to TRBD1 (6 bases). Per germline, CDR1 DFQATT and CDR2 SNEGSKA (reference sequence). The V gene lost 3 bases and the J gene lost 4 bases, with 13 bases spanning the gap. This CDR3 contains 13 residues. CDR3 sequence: CSARNREIYEQYF. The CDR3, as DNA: TGCAGTGCTAGGAACAGGGAGATATACGAGCAGTACTTC.

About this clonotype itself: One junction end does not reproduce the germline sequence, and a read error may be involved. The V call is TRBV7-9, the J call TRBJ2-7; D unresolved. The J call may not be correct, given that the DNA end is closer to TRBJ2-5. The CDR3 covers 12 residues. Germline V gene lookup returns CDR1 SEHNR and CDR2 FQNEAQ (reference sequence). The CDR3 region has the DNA TGTGCCTGCAGCTTAAGAAAGGAGACCCAGTACTTC. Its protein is CACSLRKETQYF.

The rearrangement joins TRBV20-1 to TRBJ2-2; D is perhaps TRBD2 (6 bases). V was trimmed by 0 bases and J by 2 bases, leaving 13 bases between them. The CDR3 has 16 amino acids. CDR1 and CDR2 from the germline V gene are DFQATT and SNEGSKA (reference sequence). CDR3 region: CSARELGGLNTGELFF. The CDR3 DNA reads TGCAGTGCTAGAGAGTTGGGGGGTCTCAACACCGGGGAGCTGTTTTTT.

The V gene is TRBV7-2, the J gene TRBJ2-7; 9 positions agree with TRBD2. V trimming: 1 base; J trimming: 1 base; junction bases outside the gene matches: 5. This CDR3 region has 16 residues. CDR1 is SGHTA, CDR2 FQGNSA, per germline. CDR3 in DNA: TGTGCCAGCAGCTTAGAGCCTGCGGGGGGGTCCTACGAGCAGTACTTC. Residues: CASSLEPAGGSYEQYF.

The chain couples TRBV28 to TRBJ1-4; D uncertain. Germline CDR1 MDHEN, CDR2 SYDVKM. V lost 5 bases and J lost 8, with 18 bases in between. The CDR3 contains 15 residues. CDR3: CASSELEGRGEKLFF. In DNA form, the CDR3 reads TGTGCCAGCAGTGAGTTAGAGGGAAGAGGAGAAAAACTGTTTTTT.

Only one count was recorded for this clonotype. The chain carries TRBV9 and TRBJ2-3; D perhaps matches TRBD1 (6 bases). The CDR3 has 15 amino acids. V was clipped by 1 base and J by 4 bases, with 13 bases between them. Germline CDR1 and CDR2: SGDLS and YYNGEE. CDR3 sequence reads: CASSVHGDTSDTQYF. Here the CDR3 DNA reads TGTGCCAGCAGCGTACACGGGGACACGTCAGATACGCAGTATTTT.

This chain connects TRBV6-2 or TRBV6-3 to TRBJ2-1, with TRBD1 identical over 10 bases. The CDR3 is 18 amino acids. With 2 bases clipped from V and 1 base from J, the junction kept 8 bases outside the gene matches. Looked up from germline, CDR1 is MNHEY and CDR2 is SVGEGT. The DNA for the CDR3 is TGTGCCAGCAGTTACCACATGACAGGGGGCGAGTCCTACAATGAGCAGTTCTTC. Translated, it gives CASSYHMTGGESYNEQFF.

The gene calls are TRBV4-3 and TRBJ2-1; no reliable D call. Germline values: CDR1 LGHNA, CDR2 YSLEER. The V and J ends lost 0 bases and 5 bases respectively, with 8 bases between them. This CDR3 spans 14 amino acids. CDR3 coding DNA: TGCGCCAGCAGCCAAGAACGGGCCCACAATGAGCAGTTCTTC. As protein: CASSQERAHNEQFF.

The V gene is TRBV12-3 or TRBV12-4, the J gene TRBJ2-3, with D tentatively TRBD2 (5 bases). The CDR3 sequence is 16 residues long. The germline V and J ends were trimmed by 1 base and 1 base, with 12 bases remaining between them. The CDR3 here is CASSLVGSGRTDTQYF. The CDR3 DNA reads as TGTGCCAGCAGTTTAGTAGGGAGCGGACGCACAGATACGCAGTATTTT.